This entry concerns a single T cell receptor beta chain. V shed 8 bases and J shed 6 bases, with 23 bases lying between them. The V gene's germline CDR1 is MNHEY and CDR2 SVGAGI. The CDR3 length is 15 residues. How the authors handled the data: Amplified reference gene primers provided the basis for estimating nucleated cell counts. Repertoires were generated with immunoSEQ multiplex PCR, while TCRdb's copy carries only in-frame clones and drops some. V and J calls plus clone size are reproduced from that table; the DNA served to infer D and trimming. The table lists over 60,000 clones, 84% of them singletons. This entry comes from a study of blood T cell repertoires in COVID-19.

The receptor was derived from a human donor in a cohort sampled during active COVID-19. Sequencing input: peripheral blood. V is TRBV6-5 and J is TRBJ2-7, with D perhaps matching TRBD1 (7 bases). CDR3 protein: CASRHRGEGGLEQYF. The CDR3 DNA reads as TGTGCCAGCCGGCACAGGGGTGAGGGGGGACTCGAGCAGTACTTC.